Sequencing of this T cell receptor beta chain was carried out in a study of STAT5B mutations in CD4+ large granular lymphocyte leukemia. Healthy controls were blood donor buffy coats. Sequencing was at survey level. Original processing methods: Lowest detectable productive clonotype frequency was 2.59 x 10-5. Assay: immunoSEQ multiplex PCR; the TCRdb copy retains only in-frame clones and omits some. The DNA was the basis for D and trimming; V, J and clone size are from that table. The repertoire consists of under 55,000 clones, with 80% to 90% occurring once and the leading ten covering 2% to 3%. As for this clone: Antigen unknown.

General study results and limits: Without putative leukemic clones, patient CD4-sorted repertoires remained more clonal than healthy CD4+ repertoires.

This receptor was taken from a human donor in good health. Specimen: CD4+ T cells from blood buffy coats.

The CDR3, as DNA: TGTGCCAGCAGTGGGTCAAACACCGGGGAGCTGTTTTTT. This gives the protein CASSGSNTGELFF. The chain uses TRBV2 and TRBJ2-2; D remains ambiguous. Germline CDR1 is SNHLY and CDR2 is FYNNEI. V lost 4 bases and J 2 bases, leaving 5 bases between the germline ends. This CDR3 is built from 13 residues.